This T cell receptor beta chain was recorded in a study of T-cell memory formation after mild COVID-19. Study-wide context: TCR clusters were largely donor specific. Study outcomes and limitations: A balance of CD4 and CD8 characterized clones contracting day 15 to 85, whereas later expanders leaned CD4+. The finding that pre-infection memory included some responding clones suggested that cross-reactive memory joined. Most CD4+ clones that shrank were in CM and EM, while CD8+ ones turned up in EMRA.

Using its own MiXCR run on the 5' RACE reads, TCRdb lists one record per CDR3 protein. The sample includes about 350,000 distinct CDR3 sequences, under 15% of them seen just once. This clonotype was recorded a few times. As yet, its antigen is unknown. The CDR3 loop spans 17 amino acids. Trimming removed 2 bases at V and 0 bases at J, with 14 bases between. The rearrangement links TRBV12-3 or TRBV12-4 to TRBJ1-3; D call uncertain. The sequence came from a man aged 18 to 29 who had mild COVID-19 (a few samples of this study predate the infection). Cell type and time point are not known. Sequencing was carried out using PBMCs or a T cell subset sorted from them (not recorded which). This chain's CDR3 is CASSLSWAANSGNTIYF. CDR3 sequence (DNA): TGTGCCAGCAGTTTATCTTGGGCTGCAAACTCTGGAAACACCATATATTTT.